The entry below gives a single T cell receptor beta chain sequence along with its context. At one end the junction does not follow the germline gene, possibly because of a read error. This sample stems from a study of regulatory T cells in long-lasting Graves disease. Study as a whole: Graves' patients who were just diagnosed had used antithyroid drugs for under 3 months.

With iRepertoire HTBI primers and Arm-PCR of CDR3 regions, TCR beta libraries were built. MiXCR, applied by TCRdb to the multiplex PCR reads, yields one record per CDR3 protein. The sample records hundreds of thousands of distinct CDR3 sequences, around 15% being singletons. Time point described: newly diagnosed GD, antithyroid drugs for less than 3 months. Preparation of the TCR library used RNA extracted from PBMCs. The CDR3 totals 15 residues. Germline CDR1 MNHEY, CDR2 SVGEGT. The gene calls are TRBV6-2 or TRBV6-3 and TRBJ1-5; D gene ambiguous. This TCR derives from a female donor with Graves disease. Sequenced material: peripheral blood mononuclear cells (PBMCs), taken at new diagnosis, from a patient treated with antithyroid drugs. This CDR3 reads CASSYSAYSNKPQHF. As DNA, the CDR3 is TGTGCCAGCAGTTACTCGGCGTATAGCAATAAGCCCCAGCATTTT.